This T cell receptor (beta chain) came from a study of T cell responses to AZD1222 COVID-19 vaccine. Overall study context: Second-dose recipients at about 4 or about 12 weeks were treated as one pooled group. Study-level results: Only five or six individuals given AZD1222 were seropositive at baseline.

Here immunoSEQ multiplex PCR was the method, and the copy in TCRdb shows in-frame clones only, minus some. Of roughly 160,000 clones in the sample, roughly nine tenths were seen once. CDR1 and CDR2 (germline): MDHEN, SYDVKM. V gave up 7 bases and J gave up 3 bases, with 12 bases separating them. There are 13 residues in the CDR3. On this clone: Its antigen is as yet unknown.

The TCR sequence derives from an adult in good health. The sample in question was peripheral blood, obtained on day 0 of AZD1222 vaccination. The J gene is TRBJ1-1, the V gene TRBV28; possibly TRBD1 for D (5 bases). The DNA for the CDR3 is TGTGCCAGCAACTTGAGGGGAGACACTGAAGCTTTCTTT. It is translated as CASNLRGDTEAFF.